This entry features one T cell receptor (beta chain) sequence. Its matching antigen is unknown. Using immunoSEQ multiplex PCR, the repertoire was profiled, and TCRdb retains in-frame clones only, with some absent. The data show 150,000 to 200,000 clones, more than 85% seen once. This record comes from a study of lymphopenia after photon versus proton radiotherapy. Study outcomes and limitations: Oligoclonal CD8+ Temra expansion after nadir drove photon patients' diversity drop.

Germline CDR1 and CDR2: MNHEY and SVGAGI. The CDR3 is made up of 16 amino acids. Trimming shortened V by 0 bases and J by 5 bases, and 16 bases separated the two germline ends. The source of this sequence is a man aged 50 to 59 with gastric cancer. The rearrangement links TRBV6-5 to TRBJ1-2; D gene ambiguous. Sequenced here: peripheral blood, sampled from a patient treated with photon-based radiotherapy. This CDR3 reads CASSYSMVDPIYGYTF. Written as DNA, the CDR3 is TGTGCCAGCAGTTACTCGATGGTAGACCCTATTTATGGCTACACCTTC.